This T cell receptor beta chain is drawn from a study of blood T cells in healthy people across ages. Sample-barcoded 5' priming and a J-beta primer mix drove a second PCR of about 7 to 11 cycles. Each CDR3 protein gets one entry after TCRdb re-called the 5' RACE reads with MiXCR. In the table there are over 1,500,000 distinct CDR3 sequences, less than 50% of which are singletons. The CDR3 extends over 15 amino acids. The germline V and J ends were trimmed by 3 bases and 4 bases, with 15 bases remaining between them. This chain uses TRBV12-3 or TRBV12-4 with TRBJ1-2; no reliable D call. Sequenced material: blood. This sequence originates from a woman aged 40 to 50 in good health. The CDR3 nucleotides are TGTGCCAGCAGTTTTGGAGACCGCGACCTCTATGGCTACACCTTC. Encoded protein: CASSFGDRDLYGYTF.